This entry concerns a single T cell receptor beta chain. This sample was included in a study of blood T cell repertoires in COVID-19. The overall study: Samples came from the United States, Italy and Spain, spanning acute and convalescent COVID-19. Sample material is recorded as cDNA or gDNA derived from T cells, B-cell-depleted T cells, or PBMCs.

CDR1 SGHAT and CDR2 FQNNGV come from the germline V gene. Trimming stripped 3 bases from V and 5 bases from J, with 14 bases between. The CDR3 consists of 14 residues. In the original processing: Amplification from reference gene primers served as the basis for estimated nucleated cell counts. Generated by immunoSEQ multiplex PCR, the TCRdb table keeps only in-frame clones and is missing some. V and J calls and clone size are given by that table; D and trimming were obtained from the DNA. The sample yields 85,000 to 100,000 clones, roughly 85% seen once. The chain uses TRBV11-2 and TRBJ2-7, with TRBD1 as a possible D gene (6 bases). Sample: peripheral blood. The sequence derives from a man aged 55 to 69 with acute or convalescent COVID-19. The CDR3 DNA follows: TGTGCCAGCAGCTTCACAAGGGACACGGACGAGCAGTACTTC. Protein product: CASSFTRDTDEQYF.